This T cell receptor (beta chain) stems from a study of tumor-infiltrating lymphocytes in primary liver carcinoma. This clonotype was counted ten times or more. The antigen remains unidentified. Starting material of about 0.45 ug total RNA yielded TCR beta cDNA via a constant-region primer. Amplification in three nested multiplex PCR rounds with slightly modified ARM-PCR gave rise to TCR beta libraries. Use of TRBV1-TRBV30 forward primers with a C-beta reverse primer characterized the first two PCR rounds, which lasted about 9 cycles each. Each CDR3 protein gets one entry after TCRdb re-called the multiplex PCR reads with MiXCR. The table includes about 320,000 distinct CDR3 sequences, 65% detected once. Germline DNA was also extracted, and blood RNA was taken from unsorted whole blood. Study findings and constraints: Blood had a significantly lower top-250-clone fraction than tumors did (p = 0.039).

Trimming removed 9 bases from V and 1 base from J; junction bases left unmatched: 1. This CDR3 contains 12 residues. Germline assignment: CDR1 MNHNS and CDR2 SASEGT. Sequencing was performed on peripheral blood. V and J are TRBV6-1 and TRBJ2-3; TRBD1 matches at 7 bases. The TCR originated in a man aged 40-50 years with primary liver carcinoma and hepatitis B virus infection. The CDR3 loop is CASGQGTDTQYF. The CDR3 nucleotides read TGTGCCAGTGGACAGGGCACAGATACGCAGTATTTT.